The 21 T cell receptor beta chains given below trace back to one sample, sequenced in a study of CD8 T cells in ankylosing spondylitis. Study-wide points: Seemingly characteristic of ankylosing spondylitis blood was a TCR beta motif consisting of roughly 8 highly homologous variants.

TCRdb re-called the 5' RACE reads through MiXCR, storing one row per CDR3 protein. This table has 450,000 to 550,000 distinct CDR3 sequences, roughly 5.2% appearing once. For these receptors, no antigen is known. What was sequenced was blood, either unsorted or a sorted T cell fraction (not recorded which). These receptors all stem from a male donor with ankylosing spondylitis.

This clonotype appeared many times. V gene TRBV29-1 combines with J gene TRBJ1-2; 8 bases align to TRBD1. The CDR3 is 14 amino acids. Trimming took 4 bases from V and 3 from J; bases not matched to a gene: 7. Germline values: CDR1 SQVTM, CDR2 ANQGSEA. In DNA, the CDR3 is TGCAGCGTTGGCCCGGACAGGGTGGACTATGGCTACACCTTC. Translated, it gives CSVGPDRVDYGYTF.

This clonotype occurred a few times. Here the CDR3 reads CASSYFGFADTQYF. CDR3 sequence (DNA): TGTGCCAGCAGTTACTTCGGGTTCGCAGATACGCAGTATTTT. The chain recombines TRBV6-2 or TRBV6-3 with TRBJ2-3; D is undetermined. The CDR3 length is 14 residues. Looked up from germline, CDR1 is MNHEY and CDR2 is SVGEGT. V gave up 1 base and J gave up 4 bases, with 9 bases separating them.

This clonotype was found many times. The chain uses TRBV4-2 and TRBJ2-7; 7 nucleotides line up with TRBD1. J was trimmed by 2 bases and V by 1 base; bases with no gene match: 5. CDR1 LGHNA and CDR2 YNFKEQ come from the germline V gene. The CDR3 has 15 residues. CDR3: CASSQVDRYTYEQYF. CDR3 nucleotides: TGTGCCAGCAGCCAAGTGGACAGGTATACCTACGAGCAGTACTTC.

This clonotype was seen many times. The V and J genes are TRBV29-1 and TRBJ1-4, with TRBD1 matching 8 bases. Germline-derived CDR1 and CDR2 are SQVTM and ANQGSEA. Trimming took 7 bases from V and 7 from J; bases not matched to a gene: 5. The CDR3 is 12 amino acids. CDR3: CSGRDRFEKLFF. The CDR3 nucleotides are TGCAGCGGTCGGGACAGGTTTGAAAAACTGTTTTTT.

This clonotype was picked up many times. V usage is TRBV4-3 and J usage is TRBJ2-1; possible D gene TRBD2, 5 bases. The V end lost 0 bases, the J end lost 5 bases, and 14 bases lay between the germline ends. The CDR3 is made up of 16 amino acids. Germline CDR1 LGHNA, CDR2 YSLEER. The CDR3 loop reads CASSQEGGSLNNEQFF. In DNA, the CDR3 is TGCGCCAGCAGCCAAGAAGGAGGTAGCTTGAACAATGAGCAGTTCTTC.

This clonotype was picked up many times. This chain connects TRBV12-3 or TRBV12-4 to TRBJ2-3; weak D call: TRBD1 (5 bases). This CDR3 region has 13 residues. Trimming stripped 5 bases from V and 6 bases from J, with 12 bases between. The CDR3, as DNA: TGTGCCAGCAGTAAACGGACATCCGATACGCAGTATTTT. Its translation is CASSKRTSDTQYF.

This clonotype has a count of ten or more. CDR3 sequence (DNA): TGTGCCATCAGGGAGACAGGGGACCAGGGGACCCAGTACTTC. This gives the protein CAIRETGDQGTQYF. The genes are TRBV10-3 and TRBJ2-5; 8 bases are a match to TRBD1. J lost 7 bases, V lost 6 bases, and 10 bases had no gene match. This CDR3 is 14 amino acids long. In germline, CDR1 is ENHRY, CDR2 SYGVKD.

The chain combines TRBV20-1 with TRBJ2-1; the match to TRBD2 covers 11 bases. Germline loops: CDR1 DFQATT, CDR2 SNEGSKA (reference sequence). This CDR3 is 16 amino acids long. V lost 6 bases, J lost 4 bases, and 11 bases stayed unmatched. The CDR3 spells CSAKLSGRAGYNEQFF. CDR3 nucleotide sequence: TGCAGTGCCAAACTTAGCGGGAGGGCCGGTTACAATGAGCAGTTCTTC.

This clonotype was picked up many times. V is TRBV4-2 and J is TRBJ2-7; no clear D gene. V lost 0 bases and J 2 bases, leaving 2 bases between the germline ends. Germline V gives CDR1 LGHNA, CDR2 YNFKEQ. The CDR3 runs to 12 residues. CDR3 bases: TGTGCCAGCAGCCAAGAACCCTACGAGCAGTACTTC. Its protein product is CASSQEPYEQYF.

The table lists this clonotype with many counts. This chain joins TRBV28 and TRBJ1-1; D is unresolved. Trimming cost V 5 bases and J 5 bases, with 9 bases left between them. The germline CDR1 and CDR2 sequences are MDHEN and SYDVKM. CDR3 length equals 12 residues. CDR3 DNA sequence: TGTGCCAGCAGTGTACCAGGAACTGAAGCTTTCTTT. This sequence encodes CASSVPGTEAFF.

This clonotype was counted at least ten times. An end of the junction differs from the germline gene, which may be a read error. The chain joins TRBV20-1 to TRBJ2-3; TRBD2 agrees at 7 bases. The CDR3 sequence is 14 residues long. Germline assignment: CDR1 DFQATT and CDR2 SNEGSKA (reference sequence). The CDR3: CSARIAGSTDTQFF. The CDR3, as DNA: TGCAGTGCTAGAATAGCGGGTTCCACAGATACGCAGTTTTTT.

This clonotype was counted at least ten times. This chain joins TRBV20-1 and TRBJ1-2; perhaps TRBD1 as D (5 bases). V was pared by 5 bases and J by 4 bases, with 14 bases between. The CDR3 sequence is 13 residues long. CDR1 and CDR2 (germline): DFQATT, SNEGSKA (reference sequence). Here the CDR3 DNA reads TGCAGTGCTCCCTGGGGGAAAGGCTATGGCTACACCTTC. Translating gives CSAPWGKGYGYTF.

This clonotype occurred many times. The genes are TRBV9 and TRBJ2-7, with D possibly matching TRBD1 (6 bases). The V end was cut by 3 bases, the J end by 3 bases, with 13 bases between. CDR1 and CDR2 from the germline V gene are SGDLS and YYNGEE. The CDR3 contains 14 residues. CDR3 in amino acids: CASSARDTFYEQYF. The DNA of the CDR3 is TGTGCCAGCAGCGCCCGGGACACCTTCTACGAGCAGTACTTC. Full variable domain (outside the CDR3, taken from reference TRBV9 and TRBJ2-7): DSGVTQTPKHLITATGQRVTLRCSPRSGDLSVYWYQQSLDQGLQFLIQYYNGEERAKGNILERFSAQQFPDLHSELNLSSLELGDSALYFCASSARDTFYEQYFGPGTRLTVT.

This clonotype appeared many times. The CDR3 DNA reads TGTGCTAGTGGTTTGTCCTGGGACAGGGGGCCGTACAATGAGCAGTTCTTC. Residues: CASGLSWDRGPYNEQFF. The chain has TRBV12-5 and TRBJ2-1, with 12 bases identical to TRBD1. V was clipped by 2 bases and J by 4 bases; unmatched bases: 6. Looked up from germline, CDR1 is LGHNT and CDR2 is FRNRAP. The CDR3 consists of 17 residues. The full variable domain, rest sourced from reference TRBV12-5 and TRBJ2-1, is DARVTQTPRHKVTEMGQEVTMRCQPILGHNTVFWYRQTMMQGLELLAYFRNRAPLDDSGMPKDRFSAEMPDATLATLKIQPSEPRDSAVYFCASGLSWDRGPYNEQFFGPGTRLTVL.

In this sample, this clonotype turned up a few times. CDR3 in DNA: TGCAGTGCTAGCGGACTAGCGGGGACCTACTACGGAGAGACCCAGTACTTC. It codes for CSASGLAGTYYGETQYF. This chain joins TRBV20-1 and TRBJ2-5, with 12 bases that match TRBD2. The V gene end was trimmed by 3 bases and the J gene end by 4 bases; junction bases not matched to a gene: 12. CDR1 is DFQATT, CDR2 SNEGSKA, per germline (reference sequence). This CDR3 contains 17 residues.

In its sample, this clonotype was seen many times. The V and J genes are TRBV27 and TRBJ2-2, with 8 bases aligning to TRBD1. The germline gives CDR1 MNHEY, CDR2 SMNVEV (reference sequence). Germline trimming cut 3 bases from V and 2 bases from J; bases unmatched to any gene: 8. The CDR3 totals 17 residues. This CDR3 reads CASSLRTGRLNTGELFF. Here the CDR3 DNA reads TGTGCCAGCAGTTTGAGGACAGGGAGGTTAAACACCGGGGAGCTGTTTTTT.

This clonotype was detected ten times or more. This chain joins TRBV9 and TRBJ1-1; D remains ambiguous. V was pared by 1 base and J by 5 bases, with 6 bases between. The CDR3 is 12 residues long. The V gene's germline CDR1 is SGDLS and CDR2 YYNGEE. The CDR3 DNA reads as TGTGCCAGCAGCGTAATCTCTACTGAAGCTTTCTTT. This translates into CASSVISTEAFF.

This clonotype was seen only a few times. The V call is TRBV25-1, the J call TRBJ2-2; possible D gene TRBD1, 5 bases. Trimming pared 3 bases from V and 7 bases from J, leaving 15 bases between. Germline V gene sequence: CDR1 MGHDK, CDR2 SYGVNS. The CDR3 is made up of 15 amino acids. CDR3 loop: CASSENRGLGGELFF. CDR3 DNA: TGTGCCAGCAGTGAGAATAGGGGTCTGGGCGGGGAGCTGTTTTTT.

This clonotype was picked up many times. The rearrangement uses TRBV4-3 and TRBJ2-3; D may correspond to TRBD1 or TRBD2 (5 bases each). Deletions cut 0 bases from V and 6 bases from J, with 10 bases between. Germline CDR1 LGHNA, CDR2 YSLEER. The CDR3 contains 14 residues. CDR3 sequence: CASSQDYWGDTQYF. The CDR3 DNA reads TGCGCCAGCAGCCAAGATTACTGGGGGGATACGCAGTATTTT.

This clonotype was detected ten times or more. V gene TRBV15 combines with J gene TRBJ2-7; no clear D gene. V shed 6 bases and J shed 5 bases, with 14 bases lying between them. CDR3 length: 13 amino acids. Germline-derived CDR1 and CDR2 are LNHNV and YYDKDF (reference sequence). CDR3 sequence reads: CATRPTGSHEQYF. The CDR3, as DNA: TGTGCCACCAGGCCAACGGGTTCTCACGAGCAGTACTTC.

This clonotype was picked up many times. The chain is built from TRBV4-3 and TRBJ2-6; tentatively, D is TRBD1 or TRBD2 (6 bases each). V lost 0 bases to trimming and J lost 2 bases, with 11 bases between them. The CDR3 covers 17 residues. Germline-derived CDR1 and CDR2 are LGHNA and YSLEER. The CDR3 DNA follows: TGCGCCAGCAGCCAAGAACCGGGGGCGGCTGGGGCCAACGTCCTGACTTTC. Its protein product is CASSQEPGAAGANVLTF.